This TCR beta chain was captured by sequencing in a study of blood T cell repertoires in COVID-19. Across the study: Specimens from acute and convalescent COVID-19 originated in the United States, Italy and Spain. PBMCs, B-cell-depleted T cells, or T cells provided the cDNA or gDNA that made up the material.

The germline V gene has CDR1 SGDLS and CDR2 YYNGEE. V was clipped by 4 bases and J by 3 bases, with 5 bases between them. CDR3 length: 12 residues. As processed by the authors: Amplified reference gene primers provided the basis for estimating nucleated cell counts. Clones were sequenced by immunoSEQ multiplex PCR, and TCRdb holds only the in-frame ones, with some missing. V, J and clone size were drawn from that table, and D and trimming were deduced from the DNA. The sample lists under 300,000 clones; more than 75% were seen once. V usage is TRBV9 and J usage is TRBJ2-1, with unresolved D. This TCR was sampled from a woman aged 40 to 50 who had recovered from COVID-19. What was sequenced was peripheral blood. The DNA of the CDR3 is TGTGCCAGCAGCCCCGGCTACAATGAGCAGTTCTTC. Its protein is CASSPGYNEQFF.